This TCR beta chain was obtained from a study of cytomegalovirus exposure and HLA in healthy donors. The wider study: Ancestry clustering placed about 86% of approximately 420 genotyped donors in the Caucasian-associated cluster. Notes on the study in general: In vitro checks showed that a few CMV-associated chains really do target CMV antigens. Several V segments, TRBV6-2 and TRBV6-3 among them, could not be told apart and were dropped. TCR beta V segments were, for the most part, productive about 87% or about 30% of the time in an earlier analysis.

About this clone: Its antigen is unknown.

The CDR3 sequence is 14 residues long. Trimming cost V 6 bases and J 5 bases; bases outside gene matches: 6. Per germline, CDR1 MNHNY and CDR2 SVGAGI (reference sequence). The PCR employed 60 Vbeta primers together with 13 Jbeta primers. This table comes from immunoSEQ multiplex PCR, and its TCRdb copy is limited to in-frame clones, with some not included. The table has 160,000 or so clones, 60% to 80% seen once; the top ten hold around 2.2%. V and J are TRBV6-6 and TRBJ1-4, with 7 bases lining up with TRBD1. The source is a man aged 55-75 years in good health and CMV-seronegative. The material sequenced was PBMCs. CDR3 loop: CASRTSGQNEKLFF. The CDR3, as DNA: TGTGCCAGCAGGACTTCGGGACAGAATGAAAAACTGTTTTTT.